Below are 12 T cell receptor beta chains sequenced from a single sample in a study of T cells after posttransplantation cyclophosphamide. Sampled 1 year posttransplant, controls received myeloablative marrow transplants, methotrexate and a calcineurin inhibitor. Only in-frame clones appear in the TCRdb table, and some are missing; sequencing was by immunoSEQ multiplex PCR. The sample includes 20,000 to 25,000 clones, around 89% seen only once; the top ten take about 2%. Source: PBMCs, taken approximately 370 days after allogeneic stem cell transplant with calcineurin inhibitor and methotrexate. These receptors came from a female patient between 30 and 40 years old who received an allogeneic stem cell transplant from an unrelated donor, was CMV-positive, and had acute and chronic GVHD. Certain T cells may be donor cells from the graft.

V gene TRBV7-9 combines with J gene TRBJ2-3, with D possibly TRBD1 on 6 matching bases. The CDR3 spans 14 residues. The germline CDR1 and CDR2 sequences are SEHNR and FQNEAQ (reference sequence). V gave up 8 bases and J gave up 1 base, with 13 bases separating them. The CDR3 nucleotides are TGTGCCAGCGGCCGGGACACACGCACAGATACGCAGTATTTT. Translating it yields CASGRDTRTDTQYF.

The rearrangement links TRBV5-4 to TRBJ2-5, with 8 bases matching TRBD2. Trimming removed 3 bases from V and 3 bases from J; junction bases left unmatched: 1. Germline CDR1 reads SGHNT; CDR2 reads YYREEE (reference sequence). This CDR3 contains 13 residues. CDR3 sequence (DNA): TGTGCCAGCAGCTCGGGACTAGAAGAGACCCAGTACTTC. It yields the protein CASSSGLEETQYF. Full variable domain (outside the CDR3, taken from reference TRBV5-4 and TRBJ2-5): ETGVTQSPTHLIKTRGQQVTLRCSSQSGHNTVSWYQQALGQGPQFIFQYYREEENGRGNFPPRFSGLQFPNYSSELNVNALELDDSALYLCASSSGLEETQYFGPGTRLLVL.

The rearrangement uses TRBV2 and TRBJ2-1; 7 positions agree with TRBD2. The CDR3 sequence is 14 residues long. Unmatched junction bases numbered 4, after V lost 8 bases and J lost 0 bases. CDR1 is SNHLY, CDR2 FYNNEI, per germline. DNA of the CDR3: TGTGCCAGCCCCGGCGGGAGCTCCTACAATGAGCAGTTCTTC. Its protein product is CASPGGSSYNEQFF. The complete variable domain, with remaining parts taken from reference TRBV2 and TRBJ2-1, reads EPEVTQTPSHQVTQMGQEVILRCVPISNHLYFYWYRQILGQKVEFLVSFYNNEISEKSEIFDDQFSVERPDGSNFTLKIRSTKLEDSAMYFCASPGGSSYNEQFFGPGTRLTVL.

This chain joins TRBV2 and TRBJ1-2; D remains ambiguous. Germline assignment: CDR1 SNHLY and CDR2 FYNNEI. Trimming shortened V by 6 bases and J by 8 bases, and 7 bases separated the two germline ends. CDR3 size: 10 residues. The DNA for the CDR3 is TGTGCCAGCAGGGCGGGGGGCTACACCTTC. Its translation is CASRAGGYTF.

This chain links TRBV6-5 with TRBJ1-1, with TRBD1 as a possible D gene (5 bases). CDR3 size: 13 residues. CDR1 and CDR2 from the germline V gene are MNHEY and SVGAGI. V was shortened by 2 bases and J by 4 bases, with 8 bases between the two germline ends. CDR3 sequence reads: CASSYGGVTEAFF. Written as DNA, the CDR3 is TGTGCCAGCAGTTACGGGGGGGTCACTGAAGCTTTCTTT.

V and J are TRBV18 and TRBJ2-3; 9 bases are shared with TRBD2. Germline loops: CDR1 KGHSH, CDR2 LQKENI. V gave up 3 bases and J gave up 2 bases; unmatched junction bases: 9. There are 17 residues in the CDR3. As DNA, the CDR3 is TGTGCCAGCTCACCCCCCCCGACTAGCGGCAACACAGATACGCAGTATTTT. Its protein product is CASSPPPTSGNTDTQYF.

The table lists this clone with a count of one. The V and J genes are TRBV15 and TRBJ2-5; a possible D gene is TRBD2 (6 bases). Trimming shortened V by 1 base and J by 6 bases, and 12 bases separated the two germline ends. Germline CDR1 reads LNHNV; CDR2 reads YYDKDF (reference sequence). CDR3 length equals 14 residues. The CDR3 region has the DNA TGTGCCACCAGCAGAGGCGGGGACGGAAAGACCCAGTACTTC. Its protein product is CATSRGGDGKTQYF.

The CDR3 DNA is TGTGCCAGCAGCGCACAGGGTTCGAATGAGCAGTTCTTC. Translated: CASSAQGSNEQFF. The rearrangement uses TRBV9 and TRBJ2-1, with D perhaps matching TRBD1 (6 bases). The CDR3 sequence is 13 residues long. Germline values: CDR1 SGDLS, CDR2 YYNGEE. Trimming removed 3 bases at V and 7 bases at J, with 11 bases between.

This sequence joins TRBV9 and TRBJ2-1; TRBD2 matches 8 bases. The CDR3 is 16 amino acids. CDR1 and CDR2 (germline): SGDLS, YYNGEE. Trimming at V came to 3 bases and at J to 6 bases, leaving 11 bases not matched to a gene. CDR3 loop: CASSGAPGLVSNEQFF. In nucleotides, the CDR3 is TGTGCCAGCAGCGGAGCCCCGGGACTAGTTTCCAATGAGCAGTTCTTC.

In DNA form, the CDR3 reads TGTGCCAGTAGTTCGACAGGGGCTGATTCCTACGAGCAGTACTTC. This translates into CASSSTGADSYEQYF. This chain connects TRBV19 to TRBJ2-7; 8 bases are a match to TRBD1. In germline, CDR1 is LNHDA, CDR2 SQIVND (reference sequence). The V gene end was trimmed by 5 bases and the J gene end by 1 base; junction bases not matched to a gene: 7. This CDR3 has 15 amino acids.

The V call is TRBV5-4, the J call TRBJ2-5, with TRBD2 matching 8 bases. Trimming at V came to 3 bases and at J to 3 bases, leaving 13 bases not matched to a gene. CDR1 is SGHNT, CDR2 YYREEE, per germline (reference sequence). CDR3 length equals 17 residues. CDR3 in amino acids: CASSSGGASGYKETQYF. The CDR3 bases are TGTGCCAGCAGCTCTGGAGGGGCTAGCGGGTATAAAGAGACCCAGTACTTC.

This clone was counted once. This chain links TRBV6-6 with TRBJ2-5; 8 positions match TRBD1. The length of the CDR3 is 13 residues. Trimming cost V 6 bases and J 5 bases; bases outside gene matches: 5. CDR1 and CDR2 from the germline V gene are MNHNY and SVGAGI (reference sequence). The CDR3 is CASSDRGRETQYF. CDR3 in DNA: TGTGCCAGCAGCGACAGGGGTCGGGAGACCCAGTACTTC.